These T cell receptor beta chains were read from a single sample in a study of blood T cell repertoires in COVID-19. Clones were sequenced by immunoSEQ multiplex PCR, and TCRdb holds only the in-frame ones, with some missing. Found here are 200,000 to 300,000 clones, roughly nine tenths of them singletons; the top ten hold over 7.5%. Sequencing was performed on peripheral blood. These receptor sequences come from a man in his forties or fifties who had recovered from COVID-19. Both conserved end residues are part of each CDR3. The D gene is left open where the match is weak. Only some rows state a clone size, as once, few, many or a class for expanded clones.

j_call: TRBJ1-2; clone_size: NA; d_call: TRBD1; v_call: TRBV4-1; cdr3_nt: TGCGCCAGCAGCCAGGAATCGGGGACAGAGTATGGCTACACCTTC; cdr3_aa: CASSQESGTEYGYTF
j_call: TRBJ2-1; clone_size: NA; d_call: TRBD1; v_call: TRBV29-1; cdr3_nt: TGCAGCTCGCGGACAGGGGGTCATGAGCAGTTCTTC; cdr3_aa: CSSRTGGHEQFF
j_call: TRBJ1-3; clone_size: NA; d_call: NA; v_call: TRBV18; cdr3_nt: TGTGCCAGCTCACCAGAGAGGGTCTCTGGAAACACCATATATTTT; cdr3_aa: CASSPERVSGNTIYF
j_call: TRBJ2-1; clone_size: NA; d_call: TRBD2; v_call: TRBV5-1; cdr3_nt: TGCGCCAGCAGCCTTGACCCTACGCTGGGAGCGGGGTTGGGGAATGAGCAGTTCTTC; cdr3_aa: CASSLDPTLGAGLGNEQFF
j_call: TRBJ2-3; clone_size: NA; d_call: NA; v_call: TRBV30; cdr3_nt: TGTGCCTGGACTACTAGGGGGGGCGGCAGGACAGATACGCAGTATTTT; cdr3_aa: CAWTTRGGGRTDTQYF
j_call: TRBJ2-1; clone_size: few; d_call: NA; v_call: TRBV19; cdr3_nt: TGTGCCAGTAGTATCTACGGCTCCTACAATGAGCAGTTCTTC; cdr3_aa: CASSIYGSYNEQFF
j_call: TRBJ2-7; clone_size: NA; d_call: TRBD2; v_call: TRBV14; cdr3_nt: TGTGCCAGCAGCCAAGGAGGGCAGCGGGGGAATTACGAGCAGTACTTC; cdr3_aa: CASSQGGQRGNYEQYF
j_call: TRBJ2-5; clone_size: NA; d_call: NA; v_call: TRBV30; cdr3_nt: TGTGCCTGGATTGCAGGGCTTGGGGTAAAAGAGACCCAGTACTTC; cdr3_aa: CAWIAGLGVKETQYF
j_call: TRBJ2-7; clone_size: NA; d_call: TRBD1; v_call: TRBV6-2/TRBV6-3; cdr3_nt: TGTGCCAGCAGTTACGCCGGGACAGGTTACTACGAGCAGTACTTC; cdr3_aa: CASSYAGTGYYEQYF
j_call: TRBJ2-3; clone_size: once; d_call: TRBD2; v_call: TRBV20-1; cdr3_nt: TGCAGTGCTAGTACCCCGGGCGGGGGGAGCACAGATACGCAGTATTTT; cdr3_aa: CSASTPGGGSTDTQYF
j_call: TRBJ2-7; clone_size: NA; d_call: NA; v_call: TRBV5-1; cdr3_nt: TGCGCCAGCAGCTTCCAGGGGGGTGTAGGGGCCGAGCAGTACTTC; cdr3_aa: CASSFQGGVGAEQYF
j_call: TRBJ2-4; clone_size: NA; d_call: NA; v_call: TRBV11-3; cdr3_nt: TGTGCCAGCAGCTCCGTCCCCCTTAGCATTCAGTACTTC; cdr3_aa: CASSSVPLSIQYF
j_call: TRBJ2-4; clone_size: NA; d_call: NA; v_call: TRBV7-9; cdr3_nt: TGTGCCAGCAGCTTCAGTAATATAGCCAAAAACATTCAGTACTTC; cdr3_aa: CASSFSNIAKNIQYF
j_call: TRBJ2-3; clone_size: NA; d_call: TRBD2; v_call: TRBV6-2/TRBV6-3; cdr3_nt: TGTGCCAGCAGTTTAAGGCTAGCGGGAGCAGATACGCAGTATTTT; cdr3_aa: CASSLRLAGADTQYF
j_call: TRBJ2-5; clone_size: once; d_call: NA; v_call: TRBV6-2/TRBV6-3; cdr3_nt: TGTGCCAGCAGTCTAGGGGGGGGGAGCAGGACCCAGTACTTC; cdr3_aa: CASSLGGGSRTQYF